The following is a T cell receptor (beta chain) sequence with its context. Its matching antigen is unknown. The data were obtained in a study of OX40 agonist ivuxolimab in advanced cancers. Study at large: Intravenous ivuxolimab was administered to patients every 2 weeks at 0.01 to 10 mg/kg. It was permissible to have had prior anti-PD-1, anti-PD-L1 or anti-CTLA-4 therapy, and around 43% had some.

Study-wide results and caveats: The study did not work out the antigen specificity of the expanded peripheral T cells. Dosing at 0.1 to 3.0 mg/kg was accompanied by clonal expansion of CD4+ and CD8+ blood T cells by week 6.

The repertoire was sequenced with immunoSEQ multiplex PCR; TCRdb's copy has only in-frame clones and lacks some. The sample records over 75,000 clones, roughly 85% being singletons. The receptor was derived from an adult with an advanced solid tumor such as melanoma, head and neck, liver or kidney cancer. The sequencing used CD4+ or CD8+ T cells sorted from blood, collected in a trial of the OX40 agonist ivuxolimab.

The CDR3 loop reads CASRRPAAGSYNEQFF. DNA of the CDR3: TGTGCCAGCAGAAGACCGGCGGCCGGGTCATACAATGAGCAGTTCTTC. The V call is TRBV27, the J call TRBJ2-1, with D uncertain. V dropped 6 bases and J dropped 4 bases, with 19 bases sitting between them. Germline-derived CDR1 and CDR2 are MNHEY and SMNVEV (reference sequence). The length of the CDR3 is 16 residues.